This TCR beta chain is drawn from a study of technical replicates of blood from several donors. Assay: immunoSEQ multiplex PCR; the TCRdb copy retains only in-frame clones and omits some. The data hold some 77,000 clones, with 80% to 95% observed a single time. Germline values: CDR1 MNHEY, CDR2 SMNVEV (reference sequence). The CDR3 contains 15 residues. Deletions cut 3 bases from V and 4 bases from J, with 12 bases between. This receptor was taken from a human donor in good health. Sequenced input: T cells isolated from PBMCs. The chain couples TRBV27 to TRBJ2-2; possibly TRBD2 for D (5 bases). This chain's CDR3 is CASSFMDLGTGELFF. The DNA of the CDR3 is TGTGCCAGCAGTTTCATGGACTTGGGCACCGGGGAGCTGTTTTTT.